This TCR beta chain was obtained from a study of shared clonotypes between healthy human individuals. For the study at large: Each donor's CD8 memory used one plate, CD8 naive two, each CD4 subset three.

Sequenced by immunoSEQ multiplex PCR; TCRdb stores in-frame clones only, minus some. Here the sample spans over 300,000 clones, roughly 84% being singletons. Sequenced sample: memory CD8+ T cells sorted from blood. Subset indicated: CD45RO+ cells pooled with CCR7-negative TemRA cells. This TCR came from a man between 18 and 35 years old in good health.

This chain's CDR3 is CAWWEASGANVLTF. The CDR3 nucleotides are TGTGCCTGGTGGGAGGCTTCTGGGGCCAACGTCCTGACTTTC. This chain links TRBV30 with TRBJ2-6; D is possibly TRBD2 (6 bases). The CDR3 spans 14 residues. V lost 5 bases and J lost 1, with 9 bases in between. Germline assignment: CDR1 GTSNPN and CDR2 SVGIG (reference sequence).